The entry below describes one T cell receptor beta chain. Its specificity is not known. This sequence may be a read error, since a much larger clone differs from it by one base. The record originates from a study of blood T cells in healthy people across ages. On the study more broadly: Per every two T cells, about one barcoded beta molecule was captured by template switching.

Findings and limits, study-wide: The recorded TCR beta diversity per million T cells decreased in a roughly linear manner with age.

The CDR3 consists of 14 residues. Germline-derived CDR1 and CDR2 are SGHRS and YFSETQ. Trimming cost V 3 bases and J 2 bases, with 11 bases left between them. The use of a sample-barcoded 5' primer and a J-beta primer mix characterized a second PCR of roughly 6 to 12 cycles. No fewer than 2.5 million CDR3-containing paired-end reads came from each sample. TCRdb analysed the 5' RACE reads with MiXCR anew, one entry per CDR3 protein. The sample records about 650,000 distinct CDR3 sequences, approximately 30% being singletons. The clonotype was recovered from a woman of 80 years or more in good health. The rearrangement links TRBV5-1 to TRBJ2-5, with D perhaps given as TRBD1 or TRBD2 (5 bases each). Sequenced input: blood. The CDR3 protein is CASSWGRQQETQYF. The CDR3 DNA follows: TGCGCCAGCAGCTGGGGACGCCAACAAGAGACCCAGTACTTC. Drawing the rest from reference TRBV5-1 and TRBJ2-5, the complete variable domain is KAGVTQTPRYLIKTRGQQVTLSCSPISGHRSVSWYQQTPGQGLQFLFEYFSETQRNKGNFPGRFSGRQFSNSRSEMNVSTLELGDSALYLCASSWGRQQETQYFGPGTRLLVL.